These T cell receptor beta chains were read from a single sample in a study of control samples from healthy donors and cancer patients. Clones were read by immunoSEQ multiplex PCR, and TCRdb kept only the in-frame ones, dropping some. The data hold about 170,000 clones, with 90% to 95% observed a single time. Sequenced input: blood. The receptors here all came from a woman aged 25 to 45 in good health. CDR3s include the opening cysteine and the closing phenylalanine or tryptophan. Fields, in order: D gene, V gene, J gene, clone size, CDR3 protein, CDR3 DNA. The D gene is left open where the match is weak. Clone size is stated in some rows and not others, as once, few, many or a class when expanded.

D: TRBD1
V: TRBV11-2
J: TRBJ2-6
size: .
CDR3: CASRFDRGSLSGANVLTF
DNA: TGTGCCAGCAGATTCGACAGGGGGTCCCTCTCTGGGGCCAACGTCCTGACTTTC

D: .
V: TRBV28
J: TRBJ1-5
size: .
CDR3: CASSLFPQPQHF
DNA: TGTGCCAGCAGTTTATTTCCTCAGCCCCAGCATTTT

D: TRBD1
V: TRBV11-3
J: TRBJ1-1
size: .
CDR3: CASSSDREGTEAFF
DNA: TGTGCCAGCAGCTCCGACAGGGAGGGGACTGAAGCTTTCTTT

D: TRBD1
V: TRBV6-2/TRBV6-3
J: TRBJ2-1
size: .
CDR3: CASSYTGVSNEQFF
DNA: TGTGCCAGCAGTTACACAGGGGTATCGAATGAGCAGTTCTTC

D: TRBD1
V: TRBV7-9
J: TRBJ2-5
size: .
CDR3: CASSWGQGVGETQYF
DNA: TGTGCCAGCAGCTGGGGACAGGGGGTAGGAGAGACCCAGTACTTC

D: .
V: TRBV7-9
J: TRBJ1-3
size: .
CDR3: CASSLGISGNTIYF
DNA: TGTGCCAGCAGCTTAGGGATCTCTGGAAACACCATATATTTT

D: .
V: TRBV7-9
J: TRBJ2-1
size: .
CDR3: CASSFETEQFF
DNA: TGTGCCAGCAGCTTTGAGACTGAGCAGTTCTTC

D: TRBD2
V: TRBV19
J: TRBJ2-1
size: once
CDR3: CASTKRERANEQFF
DNA: TGTGCCAGTACCAAGCGGGAGCGGGCCAATGAGCAGTTCTTC

D: TRBD1
V: TRBV11-3
J: TRBJ1-2
size: once
CDR3: CASSLGGRDRDGYTF
DNA: TGTGCCAGCAGCTTAGGAGGCCGGGACAGGGACGGCTACACCTTC

D: TRBD2
V: TRBV19
J: TRBJ2-4
size: .
CDR3: CASSIGGSGRLPAKNIQYF
DNA: TGTGCCAGTAGTATAGGGGGTAGCGGGAGGCTTCCAGCCAAAAACATTCAGTACTTC

D: .
V: TRBV3-1/TRBV3-2
J: TRBJ1-2
size: .
CDR3: CASSQAGRYGYTF
DNA: TGTGCCAGCAGCCAAGCGGGGCGCTATGGCTACACCTTC

D: TRBD2
V: TRBV6-6
J: TRBJ2-5
size: once
CDR3: CASSRTSGGQETQYF
DNA: TGTGCCAGCAGCCGCACTAGCGGGGGGCAAGAGACCCAGTACTTC

D: .
V: TRBV14
J: TRBJ1-1
size: once
CDR3: CASSLPGRNTEAFF
DNA: TGTGCCAGCAGCCTCCCAGGGAGGAACACTGAAGCTTTCTTT

D: .
V: TRBV3-1/TRBV3-2
J: TRBJ1-2
size: few
CDR3: CASSQAAGNYGYTF
DNA: TGTGCCAGCAGCCAAGCGGCCGGGAACTATGGCTACACCTTC

D: TRBD1
V: TRBV5-4
J: TRBJ2-1
size: .
CDR3: CASSSGDRGNEQFF
DNA: TGTGCCAGCAGCTCGGGGGACAGGGGTAATGAGCAGTTCTTC

D: .
V: TRBV12-3/TRBV12-4
J: TRBJ1-1
size: .
CDR3: CASSLGAGEAFF
DNA: TGTGCCAGCAGTTTAGGGGCGGGTGAAGCTTTCTTT

D: .
V: TRBV29-1
J: TRBJ1-1
size: .
CDR3: CSVTERTEAFF
DNA: TGCAGCGTTACAGAGCGCACTGAAGCTTTCTTT

D: TRBD2
V: TRBV5-4
J: TRBJ2-5
size: .
CDR3: CASSLGTSGSETQYF
DNA: TGTGCCAGCAGCTTGGGGACTAGCGGGAGTGAGACCCAGTACTTC

D: TRBD2
V: TRBV5-1
J: TRBJ2-7
size: .
CDR3: CASSRLAGGTYEQYF
DNA: TGCGCCAGCAGCCGACTAGCGGGGGGGACCTACGAGCAGTACTTC

D: .
V: TRBV15
J: TRBJ1-5
size: few
CDR3: CATSRDMGNNQPQHF
DNA: TGTGCCACCAGCAGAGATATGGGTAACAATCAGCCCCAGCATTTT

D: .
V: TRBV7-8
J: TRBJ2-7
size: .
CDR3: CASSLGTGYEQYF
DNA: TGTGCCAGCAGCTTAGGGACGGGATACGAGCAGTACTTC

D: .
V: TRBV4-2
J: TRBJ2-3
size: .
CDR3: CASSLGGSTDTQYF
DNA: TGTGCCAGCAGCCTCGGAGGAAGCACAGATACGCAGTATTTT

D: .
V: TRBV18
J: TRBJ1-5
size: .
CDR3: CASSPDGNSNQPQHF
DNA: TGTGCCAGCTCCCCCGACGGAAATAGCAATCAGCCCCAGCATTTT

D: TRBD2
V: TRBV6-4
J: TRBJ2-2
size: few
CDR3: CASSGIAGENTGELFF
DNA: TGTGCCAGCAGTGGGATAGCGGGAGAAAACACCGGGGAGCTGTTTTTT

D: .
V: TRBV6-5
J: TRBJ1-4
size: .
CDR3: CASSYSGGAEKLFF
DNA: TGTGCCAGCAGTTACTCGGGGGGGGCTGAAAAACTGTTTTTT

D: TRBD1
V: TRBV5-1
J: TRBJ1-2
size: .
CDR3: CASSLAGDRVYGYTF
DNA: TGCGCCAGCAGCTTGGCCGGGGACAGGGTTTATGGCTACACCTTC

D: TRBD1
V: TRBV18
J: TRBJ2-5
size: few
CDR3: CASSTRTGLETQYF
DNA: TGTGCCAGCTCAACCCGGACAGGATTAGAGACCCAGTACTTC

D: TRBD1
V: TRBV6-4
J: TRBJ1-6
size: .
CDR3: CASSEAGGNSPLHF
DNA: TGTGCCAGCAGTGAAGCAGGGGGTAATTCACCCCTCCACTTT

D: TRBD1
V: TRBV11-2
J: TRBJ1-1
size: .
CDR3: CASSTRTGRTEAFF
DNA: TGTGCCAGCAGCACCCGGACAGGGAGGACTGAAGCTTTCTTT

D: TRBD1
V: TRBV4-1
J: TRBJ1-6
size: .
CDR3: CASSQGPQGARNSPLHF
DNA: TGCGCCAGCAGCCAAGGCCCCCAGGGGGCGAGAAATTCACCCCTCCACTTT

D: .
V: TRBV5-1
J: TRBJ1-2
size: .
CDR3: CASSLAGFNYGYTF
DNA: TGCGCCAGCAGCTTGGCAGGGTTTAACTATGGCTACACCTTC

D: .
V: TRBV21-1
J: TRBJ2-5
size: .
CDR3: CASSKWDSKETQYF
DNA: TGTGCCAGCAGCAAATGGGACAGCAAAGAGACCCAGTACTTC

D: TRBD2
V: TRBV18
J: TRBJ2-1
size: .
CDR3: CASSPPGLAGGNEQFF
DNA: TGTGCCAGCTCACCACCGGGGCTAGCGGGGGGCAATGAGCAGTTCTTC

D: TRBD2
V: TRBV19
J: TRBJ2-3
size: few
CDR3: CASRKQTSGALTDTQYF
DNA: TGTGCCAGTAGGAAACAAACTAGCGGGGCCCTCACAGATACGCAGTATTTT

D: TRBD2
V: TRBV30
J: TRBJ2-7
size: .
CDR3: CAWSIFPPTSPHEQYF
DNA: TGTGCCTGGAGTATTTTTCCCCCGACTAGCCCCCACGAGCAGTACTTC

D: TRBD2
V: TRBV5-4
J: TRBJ2-5
size: once
CDR3: CASSLSSGSQETQYF
DNA: TGTGCCAGCAGCTTGTCTAGCGGGAGCCAAGAGACCCAGTACTTC

D: .
V: TRBV15
J: TRBJ1-1
size: .
CDR3: CATSRDWGARAFF
DNA: TGTGCCACCAGCAGAGATTGGGGGGCGCGGGCTTTCTTT

D: TRBD1
V: TRBV5-4
J: TRBJ2-4
size: .
CDR3: CASSMDRENIQYF
DNA: TGTGCCAGCAGCATGGACAGGGAAAACATTCAGTACTTC

D: TRBD1
V: TRBV6-1
J: TRBJ1-4
size: .
CDR3: CASSEWTGGDEKLFF
DNA: TGTGCCAGCAGTGAGTGGACAGGGGGGGATGAAAAACTGTTTTTT

D: TRBD1
V: TRBV28
J: TRBJ1-3
size: .
CDR3: CASSDRVSGNTIYF
DNA: TGTGCCAGCAGTGACAGGGTATCTGGAAACACCATATATTTT

D: TRBD1
V: TRBV27
J: TRBJ1-4
size: .
CDR3: CASSPGTANEKLFF
DNA: TGTGCCAGCAGTCCCGGGACAGCAAATGAAAAACTGTTTTTT

D: TRBD1
V: TRBV24-1
J: TRBJ1-1
size: once
CDR3: CATSGTGGNTEAFF
DNA: TGTGCCACCAGTGGGACAGGGGGGAACACTGAAGCTTTCTTT

D: TRBD2
V: TRBV19
J: TRBJ2-2
size: .
CDR3: CASSIGPGLAGRGELFF
DNA: TGTGCCAGTAGTATAGGCCCGGGACTAGCGGGACGGGGGGAGCTGTTTTTT

D: TRBD2
V: TRBV6-2/TRBV6-3
J: TRBJ2-1
size: once
CDR3: CASSPGTSGYNEQFF
DNA: TGTGCCAGCAGCCCCGGGACTAGCGGATACAATGAGCAGTTCTTC

D: TRBD1
V: TRBV28
J: TRBJ1-3
size: .
CDR3: CASTPTGRTGNTIYF
DNA: TGTGCCAGCACCCCGACAGGGAGAACTGGAAACACCATATATTTT

D: TRBD2
V: TRBV6-4
J: TRBJ2-1
size: .
CDR3: CASSQLAGSYNEQFF
DNA: TGTGCCAGCAGCCAACTAGCGGGCTCCTACAATGAGCAGTTCTTC

D: TRBD2
V: TRBV28
J: TRBJ2-5
size: .
CDR3: CASSLAGVYQETQYF
DNA: TGTGCCAGCAGTTTAGCGGGAGTTTACCAAGAGACCCAGTACTTC